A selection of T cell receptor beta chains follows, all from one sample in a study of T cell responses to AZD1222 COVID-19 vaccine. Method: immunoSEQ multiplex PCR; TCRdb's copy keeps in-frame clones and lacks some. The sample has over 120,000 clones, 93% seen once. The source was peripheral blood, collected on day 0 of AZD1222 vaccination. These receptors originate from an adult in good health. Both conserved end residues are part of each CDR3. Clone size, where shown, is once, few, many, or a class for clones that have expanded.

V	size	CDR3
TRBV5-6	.	CASSLVGGSTDTQYF
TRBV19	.	CASSILGPNNQPQHF
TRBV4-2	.	CASSSRFRTGRFGYTF
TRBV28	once	CASSFPGTGKYTEAFF
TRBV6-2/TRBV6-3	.	CASSYWTYEQYF
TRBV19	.	CASSRAGGNTGELFF
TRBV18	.	CASSQPGTGMQPEAFF
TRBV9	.	CASSPLGVSGNTIYF
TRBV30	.	CAWSVNRFFISYNSPLHF
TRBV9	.	CASSVGGSKNQPQHF
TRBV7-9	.	CASSLTPTTRGRTGELFF
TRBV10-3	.	CAISFGLSGNTIYF
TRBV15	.	CATSSRAEGPYNEQFF
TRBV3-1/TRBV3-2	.	CASTQTPDFSGNTEAFF
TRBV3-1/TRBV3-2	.	CASSPHGTTLWGTDTQYF
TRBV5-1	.	CVSSLTPGTGFENTEAFF
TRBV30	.	CAWSVMTYYGYTF
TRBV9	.	CASSPLSTEAFF
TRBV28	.	CASSLAKTQYF
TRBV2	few	CASSEGYSNQPQHF
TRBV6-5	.	CASSYSGGADGGTQYF
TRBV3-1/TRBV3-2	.	CASSPGGGGPGRGYTF
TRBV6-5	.	CASSYGPTGPLDGYTF
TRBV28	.	CASSLQTNYGYTF
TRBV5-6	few	CASSWEGSPYEQYF
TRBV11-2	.	CASSLDRDTEAFF
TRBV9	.	CASSVGGLLNTGELFF
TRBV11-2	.	CASSLDLIPGGGGYTF
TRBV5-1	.	CASSRASDRAAGELFF
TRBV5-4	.	CASSLERVGYGYTF
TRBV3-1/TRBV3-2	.	CASSPRGNTIYF
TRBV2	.	CASSDRAGGEQYF
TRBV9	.	CASSVDASNQPQHF
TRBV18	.	CASCREGSYNEQFF
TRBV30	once	CAWTPPRALGGNTIYF